Given below is one T cell receptor (beta chain) in context. Its target is unknown. Treatment specified: approximately nine-day PBMC culture with coronavirus spike peptide pools or control peptides (ViraFEST assay). Following a culture period (around nine days), negative selection was used to isolate CD4+ T cells. The source of the sample is a study of vaccination and CD4 T cells after COVID-19. Whole-study context: Cells were stimulated with overlapping spike peptides from SARS-CoV-2, HCoV-NL63, HCoV-OC43 and HCoV-229E. Study-wide results and limits: Convalescent patients had 304 of 307 vaccine-specific clones showing spike mono-reactivity.

The study sequenced cultured CD4+ T cell DNA using the Oncomine TCR Beta short-read assay. Researchers extracted genomic DNA from CD4+ T cells that had been cultured. TCRdb analysed the PCR reads with MiXCR anew, one entry per CDR3 protein. The repertoire holds more than 9,000 distinct CDR3 sequences, less than 75% seen once, with over 15% in the top ten. The CDR3 extends over 14 amino acids. Per the germline V gene, CDR1 is SQVTM and CDR2 is ANQGSEA. The V segment lost 4 bases and the J segment 10 bases; nucleotides outside the gene matches: 11. The TCR was taken from a human donor who had recovered from COVID-19. J is TRBJ2-3 and V is TRBV29-1; TRBD2 aligns across 10 bases. Specimen: CD4+ T cells from blood, cultured in vitro. CDR3 nucleotide sequence: TGCAGCGTTGTAGGTCTAGCGGGGGTTTTTGCGCAGTATTTT. Its protein is CSVVGLAGVFAQYF.